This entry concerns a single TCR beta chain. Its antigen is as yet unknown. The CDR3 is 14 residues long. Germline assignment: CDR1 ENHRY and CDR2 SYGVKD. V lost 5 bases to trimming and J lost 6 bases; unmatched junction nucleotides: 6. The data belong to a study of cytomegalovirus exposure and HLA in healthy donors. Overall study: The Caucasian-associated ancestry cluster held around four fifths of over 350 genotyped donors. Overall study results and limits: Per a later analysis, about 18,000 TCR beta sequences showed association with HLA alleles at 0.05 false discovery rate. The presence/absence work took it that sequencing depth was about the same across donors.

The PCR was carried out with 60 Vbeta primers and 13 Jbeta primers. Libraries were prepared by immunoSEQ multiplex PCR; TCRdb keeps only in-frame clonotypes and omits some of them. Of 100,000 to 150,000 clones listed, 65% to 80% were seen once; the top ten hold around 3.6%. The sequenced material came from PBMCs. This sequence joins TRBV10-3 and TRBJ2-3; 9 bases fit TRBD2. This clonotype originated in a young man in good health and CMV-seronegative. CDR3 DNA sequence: TGTGCCATCAGTTTAGCGGGGGTAACCGATACGCAGTATTTT. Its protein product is CAISLAGVTDTQYF.